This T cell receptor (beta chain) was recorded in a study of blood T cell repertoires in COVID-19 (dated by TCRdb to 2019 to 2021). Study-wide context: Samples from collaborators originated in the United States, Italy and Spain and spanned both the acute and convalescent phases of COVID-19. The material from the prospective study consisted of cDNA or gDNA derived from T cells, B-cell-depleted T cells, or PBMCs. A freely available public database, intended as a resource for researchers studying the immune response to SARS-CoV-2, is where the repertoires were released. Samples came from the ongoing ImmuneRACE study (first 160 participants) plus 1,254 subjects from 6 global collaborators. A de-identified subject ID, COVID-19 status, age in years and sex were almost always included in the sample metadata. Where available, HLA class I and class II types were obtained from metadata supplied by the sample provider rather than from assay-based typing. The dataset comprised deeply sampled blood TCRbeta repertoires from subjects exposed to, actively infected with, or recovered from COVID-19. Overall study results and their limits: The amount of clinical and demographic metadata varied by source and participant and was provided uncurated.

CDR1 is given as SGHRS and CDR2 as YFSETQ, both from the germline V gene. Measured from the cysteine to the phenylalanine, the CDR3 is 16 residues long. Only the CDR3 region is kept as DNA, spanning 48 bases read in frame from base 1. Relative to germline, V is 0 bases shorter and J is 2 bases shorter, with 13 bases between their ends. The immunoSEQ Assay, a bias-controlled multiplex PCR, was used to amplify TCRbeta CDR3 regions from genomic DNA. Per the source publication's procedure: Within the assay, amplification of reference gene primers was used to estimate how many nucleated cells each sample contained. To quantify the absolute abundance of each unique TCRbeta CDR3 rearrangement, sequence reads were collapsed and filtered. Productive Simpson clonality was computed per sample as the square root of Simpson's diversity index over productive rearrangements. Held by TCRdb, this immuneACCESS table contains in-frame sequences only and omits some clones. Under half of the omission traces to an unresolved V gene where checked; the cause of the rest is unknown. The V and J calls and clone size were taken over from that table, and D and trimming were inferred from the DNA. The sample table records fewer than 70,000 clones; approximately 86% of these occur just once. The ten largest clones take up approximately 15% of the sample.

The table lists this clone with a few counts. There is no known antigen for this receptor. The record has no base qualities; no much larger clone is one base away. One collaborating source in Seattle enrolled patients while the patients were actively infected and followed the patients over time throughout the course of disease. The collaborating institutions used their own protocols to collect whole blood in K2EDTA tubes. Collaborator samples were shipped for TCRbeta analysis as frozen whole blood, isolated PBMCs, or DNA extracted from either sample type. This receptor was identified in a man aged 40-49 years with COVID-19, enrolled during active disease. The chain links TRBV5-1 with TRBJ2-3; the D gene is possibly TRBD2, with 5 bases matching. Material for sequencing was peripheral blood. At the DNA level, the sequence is TGCGCCAGCAGCTTGGCGGACTTAGTTAACACAGATACGCAGTATTTT. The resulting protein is CASSLADLVNTDTQYF.